This T cell receptor (beta chain) was observed in a study of cytomegalovirus exposure and HLA in healthy donors. Overall study findings and caveats: Later work found that TCR association rates differed between HLA loci; DRB1 had the most and HLA-C the fewest. Most of the TCR beta V segments (in an earlier analysis) were productive either about 87% or about 30% of the time.

60 Vbeta and 13 Jbeta primers were used in PCR. Profiling relied on immunoSEQ multiplex PCR, and the TCRdb table lists in-frame clones only, not all of them. The sample consists of about 190,000 clones, approximately 84% of them appearing once. Of note for this clone: No antigen is known for it.

The V gene's germline CDR1 is MNHNS and CDR2 SASEGT. V was cut by 7 bases and J by 0 bases, with 10 bases left in between. The CDR3 covers 14 residues. The sample consisted of PBMCs. The chain uses TRBV6-1 and TRBJ1-3, with D possibly TRBD1 on 6 matching bases. The sequence came from a woman aged 30 to 39 in good health and CMV-seropositive. Written as DNA, the CDR3 is TGTGCCAGCACCGAAGGGGGCTCTGGAAACACCATATATTTT. Protein sequence: CASTEGGSGNTIYF.